This TCR beta chain was obtained from a study of T cell responses to AZD1222 COVID-19 vaccine. The method was immunoSEQ multiplex PCR; TCRdb's version includes in-frame clones alone and lacks a portion of them. This sample yields about 220,000 clones, of which approximately 94% are seen a single time; more than 0.8% belongs to the top ten. Germline CDR1 and CDR2: LNHDA and SQIVND (reference sequence). Trimming took 4 bases from V and 9 from J; bases not matched to a gene: 13. The CDR3 spans 15 residues. The sequences come from peripheral blood, collected on day 0 of MenACWY control vaccination. The sequence was collected from an adult in good health. The chain links TRBV19 to TRBJ2-7, with 9 bases aligning to TRBD1. The CDR3, as DNA: TGTGCCAGTAGTACCTCCGGGACAGGGCCTAATGTGCAGTACTTC. It translates to CASSTSGTGPNVQYF.